This passage covers 24 T cell receptor beta chains from one sample sequenced in a study of beta chain features in type 1 diabetes. What was sequenced were expressed TCRB transcripts, since all of the isolated RNA had been reverse transcribed. Only in-frame clones appear in the TCRdb table, and some are missing; sequencing was by immunoSEQ multiplex PCR. Of over 700,000 clones listed, about a sixth are singletons. The specimen was naive CD4+ T cells from blood. The origin of the receptors is a woman aged 18 to 35 in good health.

J is TRBJ1-5 and V is TRBV5-1; D perhaps matches TRBD1 (5 bases). Germline V gene sequence: CDR1 SGHRS, CDR2 YFSETQ. The CDR3 consists of 13 residues. V was pared by 4 bases and J by 6 bases, with 11 bases between. The CDR3 sequence is CASSASGGQPQHF. In DNA form, the CDR3 reads TGCGCCAGCAGCGCAAGCGGGGGTCAGCCCCAGCATTTT.

In DNA form, the CDR3 reads TGTGCCAGTAGTAGTCAGGAGGGGGCAGATACGCAGTATTTT. Protein product: CASSSQEGADTQYF. The chain combines TRBV19 with TRBJ2-3; either TRBD1 or TRBD2 may supply D (6 bases each). The V end was cut by 4 bases, the J end by 4 bases, with 12 bases between. This CDR3 region has 14 residues. CDR1 is LNHDA and CDR2 is SQIVND in the germline V gene (reference sequence). The complete variable domain, with remaining parts taken from reference TRBV19 and TRBJ2-3, reads DGGITQSPKYLFRKEGQNVTLSCEQNLNHDAMYWYRQDPGQGLRLIYYSQIVNDFQKGDIAEGYSVSREKKESFPLTVTSAQKNPTAFYLCASSSQEGADTQYFGPGTRLTVL.

This sequence joins TRBV29-1 and TRBJ1-1, with D unclear. Germline lookup yields CDR1 SQVTM and CDR2 ANQGSEA. Trimming pared 4 bases from V and 1 base from J, leaving 13 bases between. The CDR3 runs to 14 residues. The CDR3, as DNA: TGCAGCGTTGTTCGGGTATTAGGGAACACTGAAGCTTTCTTT. It encodes CSVVRVLGNTEAFF.

This clone was seen a few times. At one boundary the junction diverges from the germline segment, which might be a read error. The chain joins TRBV5-6 to TRBJ2-2; D could derive from TRBD1 or TRBD2 (6 bases each). The CDR3 contains 15 residues. Germline V gives CDR1 SGHDT, CDR2 YYEEEE. The CDR3 reads CASGLVYGGGGELFF. CDR3 nucleotides: TGTGCCAGCGGCTTGGTTTACGGGGGCGGCGGGGAGCTGTTTTTT.

This sequence joins TRBV27 and TRBJ1-5; 9 nucleotides line up with TRBD1. The CDR3 consists of 16 residues. The germline V gene has CDR1 MNHEY and CDR2 SMNVEV (reference sequence). V dropped 6 bases and J dropped 4; count of bases not matched to a gene: 10. This chain's CDR3 is CASSPLYRGPNQPQHF. CDR3 coding DNA: TGTGCCAGCAGCCCCCTGTACAGGGGGCCTAATCAGCCCCAGCATTTT.

The J gene is TRBJ2-1, the V gene TRBV27; 7 nucleotides match TRBD2. This CDR3 spans 15 amino acids. Germline assignment: CDR1 MNHEY and CDR2 SMNVEV (reference sequence). The ends lost 4 bases at V and 12 bases at J; junction bases unmatched: 15. CDR3 sequence: CASSSRERYGGGQFF. The CDR3 DNA reads as TGTGCCAGCAGTTCGCGGGAGAGGTACGGAGGCGGGCAGTTCTTC.

This clone was observed a handful of times. The V call is TRBV6-1, the J call TRBJ2-2; D is undetermined. Trimming shortened V by 4 bases and J by 3 bases, and 15 bases separated the two germline ends. This CDR3 has 16 residues. Per germline, CDR1 MNHNS and CDR2 SASEGT. The CDR3 loop reads CASSATDPAYTGELFF. CDR3 bases: TGTGCCAGCAGTGCAACCGACCCCGCGTACACCGGGGAGCTGTTTTTT.

To note about this clone: The same CDR3 arises from other DNA sequences in this sample as well. The V and J genes are TRBV7-2 and TRBJ1-2; TRBD1 matches 9 bases. The junction had 1 base not matched to a gene; V was cut back by 4 bases and J by 4 bases. CDR1 and CDR2 (germline): SGHTA, FQGNSA. This CDR3 has 13 residues. CDR3 sequence (DNA): TGTGCCAGCAGCTCGGGACAGGGCTATGGCTACACCTTC. Protein: CASSSGQGYGYTF.

This clone showed up just a few times. The genes are TRBV14 and TRBJ2-2; D is tentatively TRBD1 or TRBD2 (5 bases each). The CDR3 extends over 13 amino acids. CDR1 and CDR2 from the germline V gene are SGHDN and FVKESK. Trimming shortened V by 7 bases and J by 7 bases, and 13 bases separated the two germline ends. Here the CDR3 reads CASNRGLGGELFF. The CDR3 region has the DNA TGTGCCAGCAACCGGGGCCTGGGCGGGGAGCTGTTTTTT. Combining the CDR3 with reference TRBV14 and TRBJ2-2 gives the whole variable domain EAGVTQFPSHSVIEKGQTVTLRCDPISGHDNLYWYRRVMGKEIKFLLHFVKESKQDESGMPNNRFLAERTGGTYSTLKVQPAELEDSGVYFCASNRGLGGELFFGEGSRLTVL.

The CDR3 is CASSPRLLGTDTQYF. The CDR3, as DNA: TGTGCCAGCAGCCCTAGACTCCTCGGCACAGATACGCAGTATTTT. V and J are TRBV21-1 and TRBJ2-3; the table gives TRBD2 as D, unverified against the DNA. TRBV21-1 has pseudogene status. CDR3 length: 15 residues.

The chain links TRBV7-3 to TRBJ2-5; 7 bases are a match to TRBD2. With V trimmed by 4 bases and J by 4 bases, 6 bases remained unmatched. This CDR3 spans 14 amino acids. CDR1 and CDR2 (germline): SGHTA, FQGTGA. The CDR3 region is CASSSGGPGETQYF. The CDR3 bases are TGTGCCAGCAGCTCGGGAGGTCCGGGAGAGACCCAGTACTTC.

The rearrangement uses TRBV7-3 and TRBJ2-7, with a tentative D call TRBD2 (5 bases). V was pared by 2 bases and J by 5 bases, with 16 bases between. This CDR3 has 15 amino acids. Germline lookup yields CDR1 SGHTA and CDR2 FQGTGA. The CDR3 region is CASSLEASTFNEQYF. In nucleotides, the CDR3 is TGTGCCAGCAGCTTAGAGGCTAGCACGTTTAACGAGCAGTACTTC.

The CDR3 nucleotides read TGTGCCAGCAGCCGCGCCACCTACGAGCAGTACTTC. It translates to CASSRATYEQYF. The chain is built from TRBV7-9 and TRBJ2-7; D unresolved. Germline V lookup: CDR1 SEHNR, CDR2 FQNEAQ (reference sequence). The CDR3 is made up of 12 amino acids. V lost 5 bases and J 2 bases, leaving 7 bases between the germline ends.

The chain has TRBV28 and TRBJ2-1; 7 bases are a match to TRBD2. The V gene's germline CDR1 is MDHEN and CDR2 SYDVKM. The length of the CDR3 is 13 residues. Germline trimming cut 3 bases from V and 11 bases from J; bases unmatched to any gene: 7. CDR3 sequence reads: CASSFLPSGKQFF. The CDR3 DNA reads TGTGCCAGCAGTTTTTTGCCTAGCGGTAAGCAGTTCTTC.

The chain has TRBV29-1 and TRBJ2-3, with D uncertain. V lost 3 bases and J 5 bases, leaving 12 bases between the germline ends. The CDR3 has 13 amino acids. Germline values: CDR1 SQVTM, CDR2 ANQGSEA. The CDR3 is CSVDWAVRDTQYF. As DNA, the CDR3 is TGCAGCGTTGATTGGGCGGTGAGAGATACGCAGTATTTT.

J is TRBJ2-1 and V is TRBV5-1; 7 nucleotides agree with TRBD2. CDR1 and CDR2 (germline): SGHRS, YFSETQ. The junction had 13 bases not matched to a gene; V was cut back by 1 base and J by 9 bases. The CDR3 covers 16 residues. CDR3 bases: TGCGCCAGCAGCTTGATGGCTAGCGGCCACAGTGGTGAGCAGTTCTTC. This codes for CASSLMASGHSGEQFF.

This clone came up a few times. The chain employs TRBV7-2 and TRBJ2-5; D may be TRBD2 (5 bases). V shed 1 base and J shed 7 bases, with 10 bases lying between them. CDR1 is SGHTA, CDR2 FQGNSA, per germline. The CDR3 consists of 13 residues. The DNA for the CDR3 is TGTGCCAGCAGCTTAGGAGAGCGGCCGACCCAGTACTTC. Its translation is CASSLGERPTQYF. The full variable domain, completed using reference TRBV7-2 and TRBJ2-5, is GAGVSQSPSNKVTEKGKDVELRCDPISGHTALYWYRQSLGQGLEFLIYFQGNSAPDKSGLPSDRFSAERTGGSVSTLTIQRTQQEDSAVYLCASSLGERPTQYFGPGTRLLVL.

This clone was seen only a few times. V is TRBV29-1 and J is TRBJ1-1; D is possibly TRBD1 (5 bases). Trimming removed 4 bases from V and 5 bases from J, with 17 bases in between. The CDR3 has 14 residues. CDR1 is SQVTM and CDR2 is ANQGSEA in the germline V gene. The CDR3, as DNA: TGCAGCGTTGCCTGGAGTCAGGGTTGGACTGAAGCTTTCTTT. Protein: CSVAWSQGWTEAFF.

The chain uses TRBV5-1 and TRBJ2-1; D remains unclear. Looked up from germline, CDR1 is SGHRS and CDR2 is YFSETQ. The CDR3 covers 16 residues. V dropped 0 bases and J dropped 0 bases, with 10 bases sitting between them. The CDR3 here is CASSLAAFISYNEQFF. CDR3 nucleotides: TGCGCCAGCAGCTTGGCTGCGTTTATCTCCTACAATGAGCAGTTCTTC. Filled out from reference TRBV5-1 and TRBJ2-1, the complete variable domain reads KAGVTQTPRYLIKTRGQQVTLSCSPISGHRSVSWYQQTPGQGLQFLFEYFSETQRNKGNFPGRFSGRQFSNSRSEMNVSTLELGDSALYLCASSLAAFISYNEQFFGPGTRLTVL.

The V and J genes are TRBV7-8 and TRBJ1-4, with D unclear. The V gene lost 5 bases and the J gene lost 0 bases, with 13 bases spanning the gap. In germline, CDR1 is SGHVS, CDR2 FQNEAQ. CDR3 length: 16 residues. The CDR3 DNA reads TGTGCCAGCAGCGTCTTACAGACCCCAACTAATGAAAAACTGTTTTTT. It is translated as CASSVLQTPTNEKLFF.

This clone has only a few counts. The J gene is TRBJ1-2, the V gene TRBV2, with unresolved D. V lost 4 bases and J 6 bases, leaving 12 bases between the germline ends. This CDR3 is 13 amino acids long. Per the germline V gene, CDR1 is SNHLY and CDR2 is FYNNEI. CDR3 loop: CASSATPANGYTF. CDR3 nucleotide sequence: TGTGCCAGCAGTGCGACACCCGCAAATGGCTACACCTTC.

The chain is built from TRBV6-1 and TRBJ2-7; D is possibly TRBD2 (6 bases). V shed 8 bases and J shed 2 bases, with 13 bases lying between them. This CDR3 has 13 residues. From germline, CDR1 is MNHNS and CDR2 SASEGT. In nucleotides, the CDR3 is TGTGCCAGCGGCGGACTACCTACCTACGAGCAGTACTTC. This sequence encodes CASGGLPTYEQYF.

V usage is TRBV7-2 and J usage is TRBJ1-3; D is undetermined. This CDR3 has 14 residues. V was clipped by 1 base and J by 5 bases, with 9 bases between them. The germline V gene has CDR1 SGHTA and CDR2 FQGNSA. The CDR3 spells CASSLGGARNTIYF. The CDR3 DNA reads TGTGCCAGCAGCTTAGGGGGTGCCAGAAACACCATATATTTT.

This clone occurred a few times. The chain links TRBV19 to TRBJ1-1, with D hard to call. The CDR3 is 17 amino acids. V lost 6 bases and J 0 bases, leaving 20 bases between the germline ends. The germline gives CDR1 LNHDA, CDR2 SQIVND (reference sequence). The CDR3 nucleotides read TGTGCCAGTAGCCGCGACGGCCCGGGCGCTATGAACACTGAAGCTTTCTTT. This codes for CASSRDGPGAMNTEAFF.